The clone carrying this T cell receptor beta chain was seen more than once but under ten times. Its antigen is undetermined. These data are taken from a study of T cells in Graves' hyperthyroidism and ophthalmopathy. Study results and limitations: Appearing also in blood were most of the thyroid clonotypes expanded above 0.001.

CDR1 and CDR2 (germline): SQVTM, ANQGSEA. The V end was cut by 7 bases, the J end by 8 bases, with 12 bases between. CDR3 length: 11 amino acids. Amplified TCR beta CDR3 regions came from RNA transcripts. When the TCR CDR3 underwent first-round RT-PCR, the HTBI primer set was used. TCRdb re-called the multiplex PCR reads through MiXCR, storing one row per CDR3 protein. Found here are under 350,000 distinct CDR3 sequences, 21% of them singletons; the top ten hold around half. The J gene is TRBJ2-1, the V gene TRBV29-1; no clear D gene. The source material was blood. This receptor was obtained from a woman between 45 and 65 years old with Graves' hyperthyroidism. The CDR3 is CSAAVGYEQFF. CDR3 DNA sequence: TGCAGCGCCGCAGTGGGATATGAGCAGTTCTTC.